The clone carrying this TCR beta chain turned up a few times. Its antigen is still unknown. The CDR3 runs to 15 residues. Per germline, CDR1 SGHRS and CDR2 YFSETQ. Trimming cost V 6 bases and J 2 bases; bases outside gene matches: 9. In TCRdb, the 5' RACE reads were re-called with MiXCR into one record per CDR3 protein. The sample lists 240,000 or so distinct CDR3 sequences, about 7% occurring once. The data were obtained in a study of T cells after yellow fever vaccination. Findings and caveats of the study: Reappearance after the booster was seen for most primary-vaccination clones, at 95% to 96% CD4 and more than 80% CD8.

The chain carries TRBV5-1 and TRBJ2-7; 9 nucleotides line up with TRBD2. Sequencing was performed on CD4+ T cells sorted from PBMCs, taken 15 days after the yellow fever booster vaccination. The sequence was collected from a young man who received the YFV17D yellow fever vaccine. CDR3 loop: CASTPGAGGPYEQYF. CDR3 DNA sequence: TGCGCCAGCACCCCTGGGGCGGGAGGGCCCTACGAGCAGTACTTC.